The 3 T cell receptor beta chains presented below share a single source sample, sequenced in a study of blood T cell repertoires in COVID-19. Some clones are missing from TCRdb's copy, which holds only in-frame ones; the method was immunoSEQ multiplex PCR. This table holds roughly 250,000 clones, 82% found once. The sequenced sample consisted of peripheral blood. The receptor source for this set is a woman in her seventies with acute or convalescent COVID-19.

The chain couples TRBV7-2 to TRBJ1-3; tentatively, D is TRBD1 (5 bases). V was cut by 2 bases and J by 0 bases, with 8 bases left in between. Per the germline V gene, CDR1 is SGHTA and CDR2 is FQGNSA. The CDR3 runs to 15 residues. The CDR3: CASSLLQASGNTIYF. The CDR3 DNA reads as TGTGCCAGCAGCTTATTACAGGCCTCTGGAAACACCATATATTTT.

The chain employs TRBV11-2 and TRBJ1-2, with D tentatively TRBD1 (5 bases). This CDR3 contains 14 residues. CDR1 and CDR2 (germline): SGHAT, FQNNGV. V gave up 1 base and J gave up 7 bases, with 13 bases separating them. CDR3 coding DNA: TGTGCCAGCAGCTTAGGTGACAGATGGTCTGGCTACACCTTC. It is translated as CASSLGDRWSGYTF.

J is TRBJ1-1 and V is TRBV4-1, with 10 bases aligning to TRBD1. The ends lost 5 bases at V and 4 bases at J; junction bases unmatched: 13. The CDR3 contains 17 residues. Germline V gene lookup returns CDR1 MGHRA and CDR2 YSYEKL. The CDR3 region is CASSTRTGGPLGTEAFF. The CDR3 bases are TGCGCCAGCAGCACCCGGACAGGGGGGCCCCTGGGCACTGAAGCTTTCTTT.